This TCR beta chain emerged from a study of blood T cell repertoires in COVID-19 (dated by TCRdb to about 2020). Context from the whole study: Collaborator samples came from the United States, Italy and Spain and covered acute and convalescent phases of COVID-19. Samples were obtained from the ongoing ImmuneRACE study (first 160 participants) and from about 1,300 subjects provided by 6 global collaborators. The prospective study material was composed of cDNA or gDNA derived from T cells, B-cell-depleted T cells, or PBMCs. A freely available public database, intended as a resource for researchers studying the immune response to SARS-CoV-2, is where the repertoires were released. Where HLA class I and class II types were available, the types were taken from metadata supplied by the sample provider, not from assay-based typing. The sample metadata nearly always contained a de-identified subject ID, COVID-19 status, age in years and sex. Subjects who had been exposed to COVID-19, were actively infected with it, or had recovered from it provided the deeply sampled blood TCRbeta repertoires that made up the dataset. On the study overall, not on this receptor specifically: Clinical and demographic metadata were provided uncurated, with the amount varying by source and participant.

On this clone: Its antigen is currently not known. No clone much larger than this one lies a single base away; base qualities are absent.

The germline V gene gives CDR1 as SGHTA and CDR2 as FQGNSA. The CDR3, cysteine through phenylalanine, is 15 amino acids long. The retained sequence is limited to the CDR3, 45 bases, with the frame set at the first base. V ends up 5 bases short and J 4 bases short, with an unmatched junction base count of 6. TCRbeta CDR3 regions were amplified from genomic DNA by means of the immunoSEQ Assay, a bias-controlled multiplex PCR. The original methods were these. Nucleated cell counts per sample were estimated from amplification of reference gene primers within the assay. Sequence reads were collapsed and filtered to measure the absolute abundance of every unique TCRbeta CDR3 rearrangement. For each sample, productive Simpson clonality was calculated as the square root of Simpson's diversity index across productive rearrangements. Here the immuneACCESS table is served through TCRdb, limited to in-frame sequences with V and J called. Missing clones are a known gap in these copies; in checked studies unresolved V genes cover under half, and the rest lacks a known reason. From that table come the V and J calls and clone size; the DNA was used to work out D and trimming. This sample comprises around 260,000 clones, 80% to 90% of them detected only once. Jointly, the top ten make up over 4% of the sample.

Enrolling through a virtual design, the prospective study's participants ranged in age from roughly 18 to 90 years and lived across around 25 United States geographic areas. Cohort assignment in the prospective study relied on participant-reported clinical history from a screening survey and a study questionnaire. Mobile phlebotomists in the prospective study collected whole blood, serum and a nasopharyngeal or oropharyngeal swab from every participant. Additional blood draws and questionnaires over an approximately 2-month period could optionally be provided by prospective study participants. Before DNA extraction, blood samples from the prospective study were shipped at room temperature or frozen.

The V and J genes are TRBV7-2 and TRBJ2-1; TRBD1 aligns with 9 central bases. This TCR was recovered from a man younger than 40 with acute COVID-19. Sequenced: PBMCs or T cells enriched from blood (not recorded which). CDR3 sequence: CASSRTGGGYNEQFF. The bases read TGTGCCAGCAGCCGTACAGGGGGCGGGTACAATGAGCAGTTCTTC.